One sample yielded the 21 T cell receptor beta chains listed below, sequenced in a study of early T cells in non-severe SARS-CoV-2 infection. TCRdb processed the 5' RACE reads anew with MiXCR; each CDR3 protein has one entry. The table lists about 25,000 distinct CDR3 sequences, around 5.8% of them singletons. Material: whole blood. The receptor set was obtained from an adult who was a healthcare worker with PCR-confirmed SARS-CoV-2 infection or an uninfected control (not recorded which).

The chain is built from TRBV6-2 or TRBV6-3 and TRBJ2-5; TRBD1 matches at 7 bases. Looked up from germline, CDR1 is MNHEY and CDR2 is SVGEGT. The CDR3 loop spans 14 amino acids. With 2 bases clipped from V and 3 bases from J, the junction kept 3 bases outside the gene matches. CDR3 nucleotide sequence: TGTGCCAGCAGTTACAACAGGGGAAAAGAGACCCAGTACTTC. It encodes CASSYNRGKETQYF.

This chain uses TRBV11-1 with TRBJ2-5; 8 nucleotides agree with TRBD2. CDR1 is SGHAT and CDR2 is FQDESV in the germline V gene (reference sequence). The CDR3 length is 12 residues. V gave up 7 bases and J gave up 5 bases; unmatched junction bases: 3. The CDR3 loop is CASTTGGETQYF. The CDR3 DNA follows: TGTGCCAGCACTACGGGAGGGGAGACCCAGTACTTC.

This clonotype was detected many times. The J gene is TRBJ2-7, the V gene TRBV11-2; D uncertain. V dropped 5 bases and J dropped 4 bases, with 9 bases sitting between them. CDR3 size: 12 residues. The germline gives CDR1 SGHAT, CDR2 FQNNGV. CDR3 nucleotides: TGTGCCAGCAGCACGACCCAATACGAGCAGTACTTC. The encoded protein is CASSTTQYEQYF. Supplemented by reference TRBV11-2 and TRBJ2-7, the full variable domain reads EAGVAQSPRYKIIEKRQSVAFWCNPISGHATLYWYQQILGQGPKLLIQFQNNGVVDDSQLPKDRFSAERLKGVDSTLKIQPAKLEDSAVYLCASSTTQYEQYFGPGTRLTVT.

The chain employs TRBV7-8 and TRBJ1-2; D gene unclear. The CDR3 extends over 15 amino acids. Germline CDR1 SGHVS, CDR2 FQNEAQ. The ends were cut back, 5 bases at V and 0 bases at J, with 13 bases in the middle. CDR3 residues: CASSPADNSNYGYTF. The CDR3 DNA follows: TGTGCCAGCAGCCCGGCCGACAATTCTAACTATGGCTACACCTTC.

At least ten counts were recorded for this clonotype. V and J are TRBV6-2 or TRBV6-3 and TRBJ2-4; tentative D call: TRBD2 (6 bases). There are 15 residues in the CDR3. CDR1 is MNHEY, CDR2 SVGEGT, per germline. V gave up 0 bases and J gave up 2 bases, with 8 bases separating them. The CDR3 DNA reads as TGTGCCAGCAGTTACTCTGGGACTTCCAAAAACATTCAGTACTTC. Amino acids: CASSYSGTSKNIQYF.

This clonotype showed up many times. This chain joins TRBV20-1 and TRBJ1-2; D possibly corresponds to TRBD1 (5 bases). Germline V gene lookup returns CDR1 DFQATT and CDR2 SNEGSKA (reference sequence). Trimming stripped 6 bases from V and 8 bases from J, with 19 bases between. CDR3 size: 13 residues. CDR3 sequence (DNA): TGCAGTGCCCGAAGGGGAGAGGGAATCGGCTACACCTTC. Protein sequence: CSARRGEGIGYTF.

This clonotype has ten or more counts. This chain links TRBV4-2 with TRBJ1-1; possibly TRBD1 for D (5 bases). Germline-derived CDR1 and CDR2 are LGHNA and YNFKEQ. The CDR3 extends over 16 amino acids. The V gene lost 2 bases and the J gene lost 0 bases, with 13 bases spanning the gap. CDR3 sequence reads: CASSQTGTALNTEAFF. CDR3 bases: TGTGCCAGCAGCCAAACCGGGACTGCCTTGAACACTGAAGCTTTCTTT.

This clonotype showed up many times. CDR3 sequence: CASSQEGAWASGAPDTQYF. The CDR3 DNA sequence: TGTGCCAGCAGCCAAGAAGGGGCCTGGGCTAGCGGGGCCCCAGATACGCAGTATTTT. The V and J genes are TRBV4-2 and TRBJ2-3; 9 nucleotides align to TRBD2. Germline CDR1 reads LGHNA; CDR2 reads YNFKEQ. CDR3 length: 19 residues. Trimming at V came to 0 bases and at J to 4 bases, leaving 14 bases not matched to a gene.

This chain links TRBV19 with TRBJ2-7, with D possibly matching TRBD2 (5 bases). Germline V gives CDR1 LNHDA, CDR2 SQIVND (reference sequence). Trimming shortened V by 4 bases and J by 0 bases, and 16 bases separated the two germline ends. The CDR3 covers 16 residues. CDR3 residues: CASSTPGKENSYEQYF. The CDR3 region has the DNA TGTGCCAGTAGTACCCCGGGGAAGGAAAACTCCTACGAGCAGTACTTC.

With respect to this clonotype: This clone may be a read error of a much larger clone one base away. The chain carries TRBV15 and TRBJ2-3; D is possibly TRBD2 (6 bases). The germline V and J ends were trimmed by 1 base and 2 bases, with 16 bases remaining between them. The CDR3 runs to 17 residues. Per germline, CDR1 LNHNV and CDR2 YYDKDF (reference sequence). CDR3 amino acids: CATSRARAEGFTDTQYF. CDR3 nucleotide sequence: TGTGCCACCAGCAGAGCTAGGGCGGAGGGCTTCACAGATACGCAGTATTTT.

This clonotype is deemed medium-sized (0.01 to 0.1%). One end of the junction varies from germline; a read error may be responsible. The chain carries TRBV7-9 and TRBJ1-3; D not certain. From germline, CDR1 is SEHNR and CDR2 FQNEAQ (reference sequence). The CDR3 is 12 residues long. The CDR3 is CASSLEGNTMYF. In nucleotides, the CDR3 is TGTGCCAGCAGCTTAGAGGGAAACACCATGTATTTT.

This clonotype has at least ten counts. The chain has TRBV4-1 and TRBJ2-7; 8 bases fit TRBD2. The CDR3 consists of 14 residues. Germline V gene lookup returns CDR1 MGHRA and CDR2 YSYEKL. The ends lost 0 bases at V and 8 bases at J; junction bases unmatched: 6. CDR3 amino acids: CASSQDARTSKQYF. For the CDR3, the DNA is TGCGCCAGCAGCCAAGACGCTCGGACTAGCAAGCAGTACTTC.

A few counts support this clonotype. This chain joins TRBV7-3 and TRBJ1-1; D call uncertain. Germline lookup yields CDR1 SGHTA and CDR2 FQGTGA. The CDR3 length is 13 residues. The ends were cut back, 8 bases at V and 4 bases at J, with 14 bases in the middle. CDR3 sequence: CASLLGLGTEAFF. CDR3 DNA: TGTGCCAGCCTGCTAGGATTGGGCACTGAAGCTTTCTTT. Using reference TRBV7-3 and TRBJ1-1 for the parts outside the CDR3, the full variable domain is GAGVSQTPSNKVTEKGKYVELRCDPISGHTALYWYRQSLGQGPEFLIYFQGTGAADDSGLPNDRFFAVRPEGSVSTLKIQRTERGDSAVYLCASLLGLGTEAFFGQGTRLTVV.

At least ten counts were recorded for this clonotype. V and J are TRBV27 and TRBJ2-2, with 7 bases lining up with TRBD1. The CDR3 sequence is 15 residues long. Germline assignment: CDR1 MNHEY and CDR2 SMNVEV (reference sequence). V dropped 5 bases and J dropped 5; count of bases not matched to a gene: 8. The CDR3 DNA follows: TGTGCCAGCAGTCTCCCTGCGACAGGGACCGGGGAGCTGTTTTTT. Protein product: CASSLPATGTGELFF.

This clonotype occurred many times. This rearrangement joins TRBV28 to TRBJ2-4, with TRBD2 identical over 9 bases. CDR1 and CDR2 from the germline V gene are MDHEN and SYDVKM. J lost 4 bases, V lost 8 bases, and 6 bases had no gene match. The CDR3 extends over 14 amino acids. The CDR3: CASETSGTKNIQYF. CDR3 DNA: TGTGCCAGCGAGACTAGCGGCACGAAAAACATTCAGTACTTC.

Details on this clonotype: Because the CDR3's place on the DNA is in doubt, the DNA is left out and the CDR3 is given as listed by TCRdb. The genes are TRBV19 and TRBJ2-1; TRBD2 is taken as the D call from the table, unchecked against the DNA. With termini counted, the CDR3 has 15 amino acids. From germline, CDR1 is LNHDA and CDR2 SQIVND (reference sequence). The CDR3 loop is CASTSGALTYNEQFF.

At least ten counts were recorded for this clonotype. The gene calls are TRBV20-1 and TRBJ2-7; 11 bases are shared with TRBD2. The length of the CDR3 is 16 residues. Germline-derived CDR1 and CDR2 are DFQATT and SNEGSKA (reference sequence). V dropped 0 bases and J dropped 0; count of bases not matched to a gene: 4. The CDR3 DNA reads as TGCAGTGCTAGAGATAGAACTAGCGGGGGCTCCTACGAGCAGTACTTC. Translation gives CSARDRTSGGSYEQYF.

This clonotype came up many times. This chain's CDR3 is CASSSASRAAFF. In nucleotides, the CDR3 is TGTGCCAGCAGTTCCGCGTCCAGGGCGGCTTTCTTT. The rearrangement links TRBV6-6 to TRBJ1-1; D is perhaps TRBD1 (5 bases). The CDR3 runs 12 residues. V lost 4 bases and J 11 bases, leaving 14 bases between the germline ends. Germline loops: CDR1 MNHNY, CDR2 SVGAGI (reference sequence).

This clonotype was seen ten or more times. In nucleotides, the CDR3 is TGTGCCAGCAGTGAGCGGCTAGCGGGGGGCCAATACAATGAGCAGTTCTTC. It codes for CASSERLAGGQYNEQFF. The chain couples TRBV2 to TRBJ2-1, with 11 bases fitting TRBD2. The CDR3 consists of 17 residues. Germline CDR1 SNHLY, CDR2 FYNNEI. The V gene end was trimmed by 3 bases and the J gene end by 4 bases; junction bases not matched to a gene: 8. The variable domain in full, completed from reference TRBV2 and TRBJ2-1, reads EPEVTQTPSHQVTQMGQEVILRCVPISNHLYFYWYRQILGQKVEFLVSFYNNEISEKSEIFDDQFSVERPDGSNFTLKIRSTKLEDSAMYFCASSERLAGGQYNEQFFGPGTRLTVL.

Many counts were recorded for this clonotype. The rearrangement links TRBV6-6 to TRBJ2-3, with no clear D. CDR3 size: 14 residues. V was cut by 0 bases and J by 4 bases, with 8 bases left in between. Germline V gene data show CDR1 as MNHNY and CDR2 as SVGAGI (reference sequence). This CDR3 is CASSYSTHADTQYF. CDR3 coding DNA: TGTGCCAGCAGTTACTCGACCCACGCAGATACGCAGTATTTT.

The J gene is TRBJ2-1, the V gene TRBV4-3, with D hard to call. Trimming took 0 bases from V and 4 from J, leaving 10 bases between them. Germline assignment: CDR1 LGHNA and CDR2 YSLEER. CDR3 size: 15 residues. The chain's CDR3 is CASSQDRPGYNEQFF. DNA for the CDR3: TGCGCCAGCAGCCAAGATCGACCCGGGTACAATGAGCAGTTCTTC.